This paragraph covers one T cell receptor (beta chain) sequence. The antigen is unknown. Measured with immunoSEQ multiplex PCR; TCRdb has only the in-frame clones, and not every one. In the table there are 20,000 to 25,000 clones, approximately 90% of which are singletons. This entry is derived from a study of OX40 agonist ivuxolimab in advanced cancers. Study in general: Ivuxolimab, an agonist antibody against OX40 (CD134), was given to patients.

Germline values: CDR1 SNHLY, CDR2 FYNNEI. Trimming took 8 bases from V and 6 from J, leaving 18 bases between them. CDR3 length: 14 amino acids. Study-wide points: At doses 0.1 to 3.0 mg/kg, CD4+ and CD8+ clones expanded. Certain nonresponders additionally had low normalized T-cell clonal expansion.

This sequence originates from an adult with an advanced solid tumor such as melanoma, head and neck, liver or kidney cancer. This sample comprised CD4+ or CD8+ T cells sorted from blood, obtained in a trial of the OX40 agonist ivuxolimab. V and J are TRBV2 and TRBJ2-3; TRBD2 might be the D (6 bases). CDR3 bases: TGTGCCAGCTGGGGGACTTCCCCGAGGGATACGCAGTATTTT. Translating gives CASWGTSPRDTQYF.